The text below deals with one T cell receptor (beta chain). Germline V gene sequence: CDR1 SGHKS, CDR2 YYEKEE (reference sequence). CDR3 size: 14 residues. V was shortened by 7 bases and J by 6 bases, with 19 bases between the two germline ends. The data derive from a study of T cell changes during pregnancy in multiple sclerosis. Profiling relied on immunoSEQ multiplex PCR, and the TCRdb table lists in-frame clones only, not all of them. The table records 50,000 to 65,000 clones, over 85% of them present only once. The sequence was collected from a female donor with multiple sclerosis, enrolled in a pregnancy study. The sequencing here drew on CD8+ T cells from peripheral blood mononuclear cells, taken in the second trimester of pregnancy. The V gene is TRBV5-5, the J gene TRBJ1-2; D uncertain. The CDR3 DNA reads as TGTGCCAGCGGGTCTTTACAAAGGGAGGATGGCTACACCTTC. It encodes CASGSLQREDGYTF.